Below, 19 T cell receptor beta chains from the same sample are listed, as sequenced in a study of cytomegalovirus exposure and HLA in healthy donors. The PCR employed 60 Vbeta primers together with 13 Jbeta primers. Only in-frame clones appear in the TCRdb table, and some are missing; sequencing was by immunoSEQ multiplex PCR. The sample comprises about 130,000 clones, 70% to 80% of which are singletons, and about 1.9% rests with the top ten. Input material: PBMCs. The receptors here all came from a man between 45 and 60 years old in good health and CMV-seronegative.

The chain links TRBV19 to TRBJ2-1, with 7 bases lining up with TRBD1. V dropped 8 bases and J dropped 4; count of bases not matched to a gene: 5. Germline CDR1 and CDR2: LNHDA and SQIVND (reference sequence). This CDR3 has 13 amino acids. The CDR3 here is CASWDSSYNEQFF. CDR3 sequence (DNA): TGTGCCAGTTGGGACAGCAGTTACAATGAGCAGTTCTTC.

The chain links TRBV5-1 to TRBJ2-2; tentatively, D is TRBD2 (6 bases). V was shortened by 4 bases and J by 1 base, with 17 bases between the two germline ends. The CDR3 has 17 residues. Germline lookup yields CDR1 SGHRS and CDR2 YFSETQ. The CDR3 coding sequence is TGCGCCAGCAGCCCGGAGGGTGGATCTTGGAACACCGGGGAGCTGTTTTTT. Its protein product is CASSPEGGSWNTGELFF. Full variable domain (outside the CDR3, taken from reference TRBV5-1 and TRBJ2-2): KAGVTQTPRYLIKTRGQQVTLSCSPISGHRSVSWYQQTPGQGLQFLFEYFSETQRNKGNFPGRFSGRQFSNSRSEMNVSTLELGDSALYLCASSPEGGSWNTGELFFGEGSRLTVL.

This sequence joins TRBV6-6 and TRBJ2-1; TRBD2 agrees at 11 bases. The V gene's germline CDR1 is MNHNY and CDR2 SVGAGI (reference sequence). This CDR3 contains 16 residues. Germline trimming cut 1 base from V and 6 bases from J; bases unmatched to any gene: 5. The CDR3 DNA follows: TGTGCCAGCAGTTACTTCCGACTAGCGGGGTCCAATGAGCAGTTCTTC. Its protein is CASSYFRLAGSNEQFF.

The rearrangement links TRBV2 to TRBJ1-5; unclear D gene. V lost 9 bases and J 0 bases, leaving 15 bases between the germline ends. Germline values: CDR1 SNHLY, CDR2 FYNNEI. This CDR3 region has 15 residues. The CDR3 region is CARAGRFYSNQPQHF. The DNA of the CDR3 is TGTGCCAGAGCAGGTAGGTTTTATAGCAATCAGCCCCAGCATTTT.

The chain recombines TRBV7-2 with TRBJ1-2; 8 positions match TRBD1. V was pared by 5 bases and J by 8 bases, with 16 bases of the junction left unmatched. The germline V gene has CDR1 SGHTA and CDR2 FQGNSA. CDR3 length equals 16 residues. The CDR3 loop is CASSLDTFGQGGGYTF. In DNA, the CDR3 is TGTGCCAGCAGCCTCGACACCTTCGGACAGGGAGGCGGCTACACCTTC.

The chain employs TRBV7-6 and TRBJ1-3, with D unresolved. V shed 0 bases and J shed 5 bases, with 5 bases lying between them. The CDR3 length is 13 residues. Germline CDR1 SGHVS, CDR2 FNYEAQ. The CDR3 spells CASSLAQRNTIYF. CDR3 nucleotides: TGTGCCAGCAGCTTAGCGCAGAGAAACACCATATATTTT.

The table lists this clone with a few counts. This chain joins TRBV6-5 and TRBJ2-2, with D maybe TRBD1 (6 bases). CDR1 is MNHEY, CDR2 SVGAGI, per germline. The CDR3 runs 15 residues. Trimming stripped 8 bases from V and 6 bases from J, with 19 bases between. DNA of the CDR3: TGTGCCAGCTTCCTGAGATCAGGGGCGGCCGGGGAGCTGTTTTTT. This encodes CASFLRSGAAGELFF.

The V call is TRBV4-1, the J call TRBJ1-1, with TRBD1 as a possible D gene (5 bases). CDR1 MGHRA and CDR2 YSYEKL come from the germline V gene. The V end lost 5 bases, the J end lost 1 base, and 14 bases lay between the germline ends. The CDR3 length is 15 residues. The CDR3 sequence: CASSYWVGGNTEAFF. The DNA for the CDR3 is TGCGCCAGCAGCTACTGGGTGGGGGGGAACACTGAAGCTTTCTTT.

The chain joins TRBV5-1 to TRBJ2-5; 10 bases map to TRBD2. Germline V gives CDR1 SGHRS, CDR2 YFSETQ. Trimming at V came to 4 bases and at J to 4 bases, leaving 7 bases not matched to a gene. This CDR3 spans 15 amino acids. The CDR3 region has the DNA TGCGCCAGCAGCCTTAGCGGGGGGTCGGGAGAGACCCAGTACTTC. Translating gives CASSLSGGSGETQYF. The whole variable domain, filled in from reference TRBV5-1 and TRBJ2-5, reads KAGVTQTPRYLIKTRGQQVTLSCSPISGHRSVSWYQQTPGQGLQFLFEYFSETQRNKGNFPGRFSGRQFSNSRSEMNVSTLELGDSALYLCASSLSGGSGETQYFGPGTRLLVL.

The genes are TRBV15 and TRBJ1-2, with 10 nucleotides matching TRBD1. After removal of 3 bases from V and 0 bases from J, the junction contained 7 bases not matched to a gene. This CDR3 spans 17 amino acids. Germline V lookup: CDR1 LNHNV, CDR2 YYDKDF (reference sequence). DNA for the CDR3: TGTGCCACCAGCAGCGGGGACAGGGGATCTACTAACTATGGCTACACCTTC. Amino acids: CATSSGDRGSTNYGYTF.

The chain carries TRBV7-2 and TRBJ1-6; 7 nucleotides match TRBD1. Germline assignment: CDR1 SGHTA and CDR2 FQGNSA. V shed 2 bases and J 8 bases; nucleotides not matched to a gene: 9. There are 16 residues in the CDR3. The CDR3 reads CASSLMTGILYSPLHF. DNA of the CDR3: TGTGCCAGCAGCTTAATGACAGGGATTCTGTATTCACCCCTCCACTTT.

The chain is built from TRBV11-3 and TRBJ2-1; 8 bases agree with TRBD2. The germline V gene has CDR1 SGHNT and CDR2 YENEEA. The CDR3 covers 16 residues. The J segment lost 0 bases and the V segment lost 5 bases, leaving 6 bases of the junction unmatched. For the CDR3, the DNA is TGTGCCAGCAGCGCCGGGGGGACTAGCTCCTACAATGAGCAGTTCTTC. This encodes CASSAGGTSSYNEQFF. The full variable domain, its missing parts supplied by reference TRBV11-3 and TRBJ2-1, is EAGVVQSPRYKIIEKKQPVAFWCNPISGHNTLYWYLQNLGQGPELLIRYENEEAVDDSQLPKDRFSAERLKGVDSTLKIQPAELGDSAVYLCASSAGGTSSYNEQFFGPGTRLTVL.

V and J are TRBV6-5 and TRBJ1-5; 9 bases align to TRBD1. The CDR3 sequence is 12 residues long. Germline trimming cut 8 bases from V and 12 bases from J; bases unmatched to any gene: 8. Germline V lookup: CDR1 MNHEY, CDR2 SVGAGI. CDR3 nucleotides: TGTGCCAGCGGACGGACAGGGGAAAACCAGCATTTT. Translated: CASGRTGENQHF.

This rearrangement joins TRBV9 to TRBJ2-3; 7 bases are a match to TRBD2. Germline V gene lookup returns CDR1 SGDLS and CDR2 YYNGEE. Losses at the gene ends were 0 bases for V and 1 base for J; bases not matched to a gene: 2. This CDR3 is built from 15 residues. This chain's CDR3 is CASSVAAGGTDTQYF. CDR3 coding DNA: TGTGCCAGCAGCGTAGCCGCGGGGGGCACAGATACGCAGTATTTT.

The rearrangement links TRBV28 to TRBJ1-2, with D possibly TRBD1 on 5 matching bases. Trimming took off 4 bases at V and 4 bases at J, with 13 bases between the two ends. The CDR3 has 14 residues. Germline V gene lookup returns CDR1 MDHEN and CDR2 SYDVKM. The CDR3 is CASSSPDRVYGYTF. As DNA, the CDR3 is TGTGCCAGCAGTTCCCCCGACAGAGTCTATGGCTACACCTTC.

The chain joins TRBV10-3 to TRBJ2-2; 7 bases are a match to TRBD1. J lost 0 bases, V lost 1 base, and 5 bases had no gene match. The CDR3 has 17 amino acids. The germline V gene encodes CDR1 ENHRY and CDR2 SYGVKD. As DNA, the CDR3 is TGTGCCATCAGTGAGTTTTCGACAGGGACGAACACCGGGGAGCTGTTTTTT. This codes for CAISEFSTGTNTGELFF.

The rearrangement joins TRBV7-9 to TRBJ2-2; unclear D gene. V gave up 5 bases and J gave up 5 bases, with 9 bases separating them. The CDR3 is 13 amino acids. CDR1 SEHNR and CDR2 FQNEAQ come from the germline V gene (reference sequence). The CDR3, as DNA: TGTGCCAGCAGCCCCCCCGGGACCGGGGAGCTGTTTTTT. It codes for CASSPPGTGELFF.

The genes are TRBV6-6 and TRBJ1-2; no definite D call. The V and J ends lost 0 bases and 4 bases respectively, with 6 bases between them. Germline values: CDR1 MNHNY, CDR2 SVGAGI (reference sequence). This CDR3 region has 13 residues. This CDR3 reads CASSYSRVYGYTF. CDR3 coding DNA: TGTGCCAGCAGTTACTCTCGTGTCTATGGCTACACCTTC.

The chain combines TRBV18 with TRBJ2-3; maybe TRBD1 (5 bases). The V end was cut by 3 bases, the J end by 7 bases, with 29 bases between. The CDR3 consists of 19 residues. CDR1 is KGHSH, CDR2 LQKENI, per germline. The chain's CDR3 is CASSPGPKGSTALQHTQYF. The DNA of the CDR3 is TGTGCCAGCTCACCCGGACCCAAGGGGTCCACAGCATTACAACATACGCAGTATTTT.